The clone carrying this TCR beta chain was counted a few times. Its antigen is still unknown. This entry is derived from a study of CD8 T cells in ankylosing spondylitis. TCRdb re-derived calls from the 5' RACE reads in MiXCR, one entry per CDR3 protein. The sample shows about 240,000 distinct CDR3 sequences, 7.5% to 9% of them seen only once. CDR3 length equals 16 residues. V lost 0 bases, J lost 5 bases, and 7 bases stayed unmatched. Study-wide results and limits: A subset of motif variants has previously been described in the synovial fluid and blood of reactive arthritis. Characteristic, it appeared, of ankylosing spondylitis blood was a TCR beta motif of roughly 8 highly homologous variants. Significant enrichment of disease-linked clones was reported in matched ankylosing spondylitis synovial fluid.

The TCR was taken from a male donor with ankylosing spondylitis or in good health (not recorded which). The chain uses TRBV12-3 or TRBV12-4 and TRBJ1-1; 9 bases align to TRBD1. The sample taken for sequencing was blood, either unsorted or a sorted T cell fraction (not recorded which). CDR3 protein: CASSLAQGTGNTEAFF. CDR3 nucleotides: TGTGCCAGCAGTTTAGCGCAGGGGACAGGGAATACTGAAGCTTTCTTT.